This T cell receptor (beta chain) was profiled in a study of Ad26.COV2.S vaccination and SARS-CoV-2 variants. Generated by immunoSEQ multiplex PCR, the TCRdb table keeps only in-frame clones and is missing some. In the table there are around 400,000 clones, 80% to 95% of which are singletons. Treatment given: around 19 received Ad26.COV2.S at low or high dose, single or two shots; 5 received placebo; per-sample allocation not given. Material that was analyzed had been drawn on day 63 after the first vaccine or placebo injection. The sample came from a Boston adult aged 18-55 years. The CDR3 loop spans 15 amino acids. J was trimmed by 7 bases and V by 6 bases; bases with no gene match: 14. CDR1 is MNHNY, CDR2 SVGAGI, per germline (reference sequence).

This chain uses TRBV6-6 with TRBJ1-1; 7 bases fit TRBD1. The clonotype comes from a person between 18 and 65 years old who received the Ad26.COV2.S COVID-19 vaccine or a placebo. Here the sequenced sample was peripheral blood, taken in a trial of Ad26.COV2.S vaccine versus placebo. The CDR3 loop reads CASSSLGQRAGEAFF. CDR3 nucleotide sequence: TGTGCCAGCAGCTCCCTGGGACAGCGGGCTGGTGAAGCTTTCTTT.